This T cell receptor beta chain was obtained from a study of blood T cell repertoires in COVID-19. Study-level information: Acute-phase and convalescent COVID-19 samples originated in the United States, Italy and Spain. From T cells, B-cell-depleted T cells, or PBMCs came the material, which was cDNA or gDNA.

As originally analysed: Estimation of nucleated cell counts relied on the amplification of reference gene primers. Clones were sequenced by immunoSEQ multiplex PCR, and TCRdb holds only the in-frame ones, with some missing. The V and J calls and clone size were taken over from that table, and D and trimming were inferred from the DNA. The sample yields around 300,000 clones, around 90% seen once. The CDR3 has 13 amino acids. V was shortened by 3 bases and J by 4 bases, with 7 bases between the two germline ends. The sequence was collected from a middle-aged woman with acute or convalescent COVID-19. The rearrangement links TRBV12-3 or TRBV12-4 to TRBJ1-3; D not certain. Sequencing input: peripheral blood. CDR3 bases: TGTGCCAGCAGTTTGTTCCCGGGAAACACCATATATTTT. It codes for CASSLFPGNTIYF.